This T cell receptor (beta chain) was identified during a study of immune reconstitution after stem cell transplant in scleroderma. In the case of this clonotype: This may stem from a read error, because a much larger clone lies one nucleotide away.

TCRdb re-analysed the RT-PCR reads in MiXCR, keeping a single row per CDR3 protein. The sample has 2,000 to 3,000 distinct CDR3 sequences, 11% seen once. This CDR3 contains 15 residues. CDR1 and CDR2 from the germline V gene are PRHDT and FYEKMQ (reference sequence). The ends were cut back, 7 bases at V and 0 bases at J, with 10 bases in the middle. The source is a female donor with systemic sclerosis. The chain links TRBV13 to TRBJ1-6; D gene unclear. Sampling was carried out before or after autologous hematopoietic stem cell transplantation (not recorded which). The CDR3 coding sequence is TGTGCCAGCACCCTCGTGACCTCCTATAATTCACCCCTCCACTTT. It is translated as CASTLVTSYNSPLHF. The whole variable domain, remainder taken from reference TRBV13 and TRBJ1-6, is AAGVIQSPRHLIKEKRETATLKCYPIPRHDTVYWYQQGPGQDPQFLISFYEKMQSDKGSIPDRFSAQQFSDYHSELNMSSLELGDSALYFCASTLVTSYNSPLHFGNGTRLTVT.